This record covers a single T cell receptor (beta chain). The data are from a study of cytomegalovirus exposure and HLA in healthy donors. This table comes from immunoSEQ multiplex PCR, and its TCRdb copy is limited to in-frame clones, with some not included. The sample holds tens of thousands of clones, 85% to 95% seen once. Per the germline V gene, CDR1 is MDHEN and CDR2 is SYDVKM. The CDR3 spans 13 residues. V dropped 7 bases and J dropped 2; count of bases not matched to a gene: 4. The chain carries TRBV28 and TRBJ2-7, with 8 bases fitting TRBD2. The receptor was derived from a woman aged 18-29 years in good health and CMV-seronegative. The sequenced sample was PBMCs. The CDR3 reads CASNSGGAYEQYF. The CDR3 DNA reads TGTGCCAGCAACTCCGGGGGGGCCTACGAGCAGTACTTC.